The next 20 T cell receptor beta chains were all read from a single sample in a study of blood T cell repertoires in COVID-19. TCRdb keeps only in-frame clones here, not all; method: immunoSEQ multiplex PCR. This table holds 200,000 to 300,000 clones, about nine tenths found once. What was sequenced was peripheral blood. These receptors originate from a person in their late teens or twenties with COVID-19, enrolled during active disease.

The chain recombines TRBV4-1 with TRBJ2-4; D is possibly TRBD2 (6 bases). Germline assignment: CDR1 MGHRA and CDR2 YSYEKL. The CDR3 consists of 15 residues. V was pared by 1 base and J by 7 bases, with 14 bases between. The chain's CDR3 is CASSQGSSVLNIQYF. CDR3 DNA sequence: TGCGCCAGCAGCCAAGGGTCTAGCGTCCTGAACATTCAGTACTTC.

In regard to this clone: Other DNA sequences within the sample encode an identical CDR3. CDR3 sequence reads: CASSPGQGTDTQYF. DNA for the CDR3: TGCGCCAGCTCCCCGGGACAGGGCACAGATACGCAGTATTTT. This chain connects TRBV5-1 to TRBJ2-3; the match to TRBD1 covers 8 bases. This CDR3 region has 14 residues. Losses at the gene ends were 7 bases for V and 1 base for J; bases not matched to a gene: 5. The germline V gene encodes CDR1 SGHRS and CDR2 YFSETQ.

The V and J genes are TRBV4-1 and TRBJ2-4, with TRBD2 identical over 11 bases. V dropped 1 base and J dropped 7; count of bases not matched to a gene: 9. The CDR3 covers 17 residues. Per the germline V gene, CDR1 is MGHRA and CDR2 is YSYEKL. The CDR3 sequence: CASSQVGLAGYGNIQYF. CDR3 nucleotides: TGCGCCAGCAGCCAAGTCGGACTAGCGGGTTATGGGAACATTCAGTACTTC.

The chain uses TRBV7-9 and TRBJ2-2, with TRBD2 identical over 11 bases. Germline V lookup: CDR1 SEHNR, CDR2 FQNEAQ (reference sequence). CDR3 length: 17 amino acids. The V and J ends lost 3 bases and 0 bases, in that order; junction bases with no gene match: 3. The CDR3 DNA reads as TGTGCCAGCAGCTTGGGGACTAGCGGCTCGAACACCGGGGAGCTGTTTTTT. This codes for CASSLGTSGSNTGELFF.

The chain joins TRBV9 to TRBJ2-3; TRBD2 aligns across 7 bases. This CDR3 is built from 15 residues. The germline V gene encodes CDR1 SGDLS and CDR2 YYNGEE. Unmatched junction bases numbered 3, after V lost 0 bases and J lost 2 bases. In nucleotides, the CDR3 is TGTGCCAGCAGCGTAGGGCTAGCGGTCACAGATACGCAGTATTTT. It translates to CASSVGLAVTDTQYF.

This sequence joins TRBV7-8 and TRBJ1-1; D call uncertain. Germline lookup yields CDR1 SGHVS and CDR2 FQNEAQ. CDR3 length: 15 amino acids. V lost 4 bases and J 2 bases, leaving 14 bases between the germline ends. Written as DNA, the CDR3 is TGTGCCAGCAGCTACGCGGGAGGGCTTAACACTGAAGCTTTCTTT. It encodes CASSYAGGLNTEAFF.

The chain couples TRBV10-1 to TRBJ2-7; 7 bases line up with TRBD2. From germline, CDR1 is WNHNN and CDR2 SYGVQD (reference sequence). The CDR3 is 14 amino acids. The V segment lost 3 bases and the J segment 5 bases; nucleotides outside the gene matches: 7. CDR3 residues: CASSERASGNEQYF. CDR3 nucleotides: TGCGCCAGCAGTGAAAGGGCTAGCGGTAACGAGCAGTACTTC.

This chain connects TRBV7-6 to TRBJ2-3; 8 bases are a match to TRBD1. V gave up 4 bases and J gave up 8 bases; unmatched junction bases: 14. Looked up from germline, CDR1 is SGHVS and CDR2 is FNYEAQ. The CDR3 sequence is 16 residues long. This CDR3 is CASSSGQGSALGTQYF. In nucleotides, the CDR3 is TGTGCCAGCAGCTCCGGACAGGGAAGCGCCCTGGGTACGCAGTATTTT. Based on the CDR3 plus reference TRBV7-6 and TRBJ2-3, the full variable domain is GAGVSQSPRYKVTKRGQDVALRCDPISGHVSLYWYRQALGQGPEFLTYFNYEAQQDKSGLPNDRFSAERPEGSISTLTIQRTEQRDSAMYRCASSSGQGSALGTQYFGPGTRLTVL.

The chain is built from TRBV27 and TRBJ1-2; TRBD1 matches at 10 bases. CDR3 length: 16 residues. The V and J ends lost 8 bases and 3 bases, in that order; junction bases with no gene match: 12. Germline loops: CDR1 MNHEY, CDR2 SMNVEV (reference sequence). In DNA form, the CDR3 reads TGTGCCAGCTACTCACCGGGACAGGGGAGCGACTATGGCTACACCTTC. The encoded protein is CASYSPGQGSDYGYTF.

This clone was seen a single time. The rearrangement links TRBV6-6 to TRBJ1-4; 9 bases line up with TRBD1. Germline lookup yields CDR1 MNHNY and CDR2 SVGAGI (reference sequence). Trimming took 7 bases from V and 2 from J; bases not matched to a gene: 8. This CDR3 is 16 amino acids long. For the CDR3, the DNA is TGTGCCAGCACCTACAGGACAGGGGCCACTAATGAAAAACTGTTTTTT. As protein: CASTYRTGATNEKLFF.

This clone was observed a single time. This chain uses TRBV5-1 with TRBJ2-1; maybe TRBD2 (5 bases). The CDR3 totals 13 residues. Per the germline V gene, CDR1 is SGHRS and CDR2 is YFSETQ. The V end lost 5 bases, the J end lost 3 bases, and 9 bases lay between the germline ends. CDR3 region: CASRGGFYNEQFF. The CDR3 DNA reads TGCGCCAGCAGAGGAGGATTCTACAATGAGCAGTTCTTC.

The chain couples TRBV7-2 to TRBJ2-7; TRBD2 agrees at 8 bases. V was clipped by 5 bases and J by 1 base; unmatched bases: 10. CDR3 length equals 16 residues. Germline lookup yields CDR1 SGHTA and CDR2 FQGNSA. CDR3 in amino acids: CASSLGSGSNSYEQYF. The DNA of the CDR3 is TGTGCCAGCAGCCTGGGAAGCGGGAGCAATTCCTACGAGCAGTACTTC.

The rearrangement joins TRBV5-8 to TRBJ2-7; D not certain. This CDR3 region has 15 residues. V lost 4 bases and J lost 0, with 14 bases in between. Per germline, CDR1 SGHTS and CDR2 YDEGEE. The CDR3 here is CASSLLRLHSYEQYF. The CDR3 DNA reads TGTGCCAGCAGCCTACTCCGCCTTCACTCCTACGAGCAGTACTTC. Full variable domain (rest looked up from reference TRBV5-8 and TRBJ2-7): EAGVTQSPTHLIKTRGQQATLRCSPISGHTSVYWYQQALGLGLQFLLWYDEGEERNRGNFPPRFSGRQFPNYSSELNVNALELEDSALYLCASSLLRLHSYEQYFGPGTRLTVT.

The J gene is TRBJ2-2, the V gene TRBV19; TRBD1 matches at 9 bases. The length of the CDR3 is 14 residues. V lost 7 bases and J lost 6; bases outside the gene matches: 6. Germline V CDR1 and CDR2: LNHDA, SQIVND (reference sequence). CDR3 coding DNA: TGTGCCAGTACGCCGGGACAGGGCGCCGGGGAGCTGTTTTTT. It translates to CASTPGQGAGELFF.

This rearrangement joins TRBV3-1 (or the pseudogene TRBV3-2) to TRBJ2-7; no firm D call. The germline CDR1 and CDR2 sequences are LGHDT and YNNKEL (reference sequence). The V and J ends lost 0 bases and 6 bases respectively, with 6 bases between them. This CDR3 is built from 12 residues. The chain's CDR3 is CASSQDTREQYF. CDR3 coding DNA: TGTGCCAGCAGCCAAGATACGCGCGAGCAGTACTTC.

The J gene is TRBJ1-5, the V gene TRBV19; D is undetermined. Germline CDR1 LNHDA, CDR2 SQIVND (reference sequence). Trimming took 3 bases from V and 0 from J, leaving 9 bases between them. The CDR3 is 15 residues long. CDR3 sequence: CASSMAGYSNQPQHF. Written as DNA, the CDR3 is TGTGCCAGTAGTATGGCGGGATATAGCAATCAGCCCCAGCATTTT.

The rearrangement joins TRBV24-1 to TRBJ1-2; the match to TRBD1 covers 9 bases. The CDR3 sequence is 15 residues long. Trimming at V came to 3 bases and at J to 7 bases, leaving 8 bases not matched to a gene. Per the germline V gene, CDR1 is KGHDR and CDR2 is SFDVKD. The CDR3 DNA reads TGTGCCACCAGTGATCGGGGACAGGGAGATCGTGGCTACACCTTC. It is translated as CATSDRGQGDRGYTF.

This clone was found once. This rearrangement joins TRBV20-1 to TRBJ2-7, with 8 bases fitting TRBD2. The junction had 14 bases not matched to a gene; V was cut back by 6 bases and J by 4 bases. The CDR3 totals 15 residues. Germline-derived CDR1 and CDR2 are DFQATT and SNEGSKA (reference sequence). The CDR3 coding sequence is TGCAGTGCGAGTAGCGGGGACTCTTTCGAATACGAGCAGTACTTC. It is translated as CSASSGDSFEYEQYF.

This rearrangement joins TRBV7-3 to TRBJ2-1, with TRBD1 as a possible D gene (6 bases). V was pared by 2 bases and J by 10 bases, with 6 bases between. Germline CDR1 reads SGHTA; CDR2 reads FQGTGA. The CDR3 has 11 amino acids. The CDR3 loop reads CASSLGQEQFF. The CDR3 DNA reads TGTGCCAGCAGCTTAGGACAGGAGCAGTTCTTC.

This clone was picked up one time. The V call is TRBV6-2 or TRBV6-3, the J call TRBJ1-2; 7 bases are shared with TRBD1. V trimming: 6 bases; J trimming: 3 bases; junction bases outside the gene matches: 1. This CDR3 contains 12 residues. Germline V lookup: CDR1 MNHEY, CDR2 SVGEGT. CDR3 in amino acids: CASSQGDYGYTF. The CDR3 coding sequence is TGTGCCAGCAGCCAGGGGGACTATGGCTACACCTTC.